The 27 T cell receptor beta chains presented below share a single source sample, sequenced in a study of T-cell reconstitution after alpha-beta-depleted transplantation in children. Researchers prepared the TCRbeta library using unique molecular identifiers, the study reports. MiXCR was run by TCRdb on the PCR reads, yielding one entry per CDR3 protein. Of 200,000 to 250,000 distinct CDR3 sequences in the sample, about 8.4% were seen once. The sequencing here drew on PBMCs, mostly from graft donor cells, taken 360 days after TCRalphabeta/CD19-depleted stem cell transplant. The receptor set was obtained from a male patient between 2 and 10 years old who had a stem cell transplant for acute myeloid leukemia, so the T cells may come from the graft donor.

This clonotype has a handful of counts. The chain's CDR3 is CASSLDPFLPATNEKLFF. CDR3 nucleotides: TGCGCCAGCAGCTTGGACCCATTTCTACCCGCAACTAATGAAAAACTGTTTTTT. The rearrangement links TRBV5-1 to TRBJ1-4, with no clear D. V dropped 0 bases and J dropped 0 bases, with 15 bases sitting between them. The length of the CDR3 is 18 residues. Looked up from germline, CDR1 is SGHRS and CDR2 is YFSETQ.

The chain uses TRBV20-1 and TRBJ2-5; either TRBD1 or TRBD2 may supply D (5 bases each). CDR1 is DFQATT, CDR2 SNEGSKA, per germline (reference sequence). The CDR3 is made up of 12 amino acids. Trimming cost V 5 bases and J 5 bases, with 12 bases left between them. CDR3 loop: CSAASWGETQYF. The CDR3 DNA follows: TGCAGTGCTGCTTCCTGGGGGGAGACCCAGTACTTC.

This clonotype appeared a few times. This chain connects TRBV6-5 to TRBJ1-3; D perhaps matches TRBD1 (6 bases). This CDR3 is built from 16 residues. Germline CDR1 reads MNHEY; CDR2 reads SVGAGI. The germline V and J ends were trimmed by 2 bases and 8 bases, with 19 bases remaining between them. This CDR3 reads CASSYGTPPRGDTIYF. CDR3 nucleotide sequence: TGTGCCAGCAGTTACGGGACACCCCCCAGGGGCGACACCATATATTTT.

This clonotype was seen more than once but under ten times. V is TRBV28 and J is TRBJ2-3; D possibly uses TRBD1 or TRBD2 (5 bases each). V was clipped by 1 base and J by 0 bases, with 14 bases between them. The CDR3 is 17 amino acids. From germline, CDR1 is MDHEN and CDR2 SYDVKM. The CDR3 reads CASSLLNDGASTDTQYF. In DNA, the CDR3 is TGTGCCAGCAGTTTATTGAACGACGGGGCTAGCACAGATACGCAGTATTTT.

This clonotype was observed at least ten times. The chain couples TRBV4-3 to TRBJ1-6, with TRBD1 matching 7 bases. Germline loops: CDR1 LGHNA, CDR2 YSLEER. Germline trimming cut 0 bases from V and 4 bases from J; bases unmatched to any gene: 3. CDR3 length equals 16 residues. In DNA form, the CDR3 reads TGCGCCAGCAGCCAAGATAGGGGACAGTATAATTCACCCCTCCACTTT. Translation: CASSQDRGQYNSPLHF.

Many counts were recorded for this clonotype. This chain connects TRBV20-1 to TRBJ2-5, with 8 bases matching TRBD2. The germline V gene encodes CDR1 DFQATT and CDR2 SNEGSKA (reference sequence). V lost 6 bases to trimming and J lost 1 base; unmatched junction nucleotides: 13. The CDR3 length is 16 residues. The CDR3 DNA follows: TGCAGTGCCTTTCTACCCCGGGGGGGCACCCAAGAGACCCAGTACTTC. Protein product: CSAFLPRGGTQETQYF.

This clonotype turned up a few times. V gene TRBV7-2 combines with J gene TRBJ2-7; D not certain. Between the trimmed V and J ends, which lost 0 bases and 6 bases, there was a span of 12 bases. Per germline, CDR1 SGHTA and CDR2 FQGNSA. CDR3 length equals 14 residues. The CDR3 coding sequence is TGTGCCAGCAGCTTAGCGCTTACCTATAGCGAGCAGTACTTC. Its protein is CASSLALTYSEQYF. Looking up the rest from reference TRBV7-2 and TRBJ2-7 gives the full variable domain: GAGVSQSPSNKVTEKGKDVELRCDPISGHTALYWYRQSLGQGLEFLIYFQGNSAPDKSGLPSDRFSAERTGGSVSTLTIQRTQQEDSAVYLCASSLALTYSEQYFGPGTRLTVT.

In this sample, this clonotype turned up a few times. The rearrangement joins TRBV12-3 or TRBV12-4 to TRBJ1-3; no reliable D call. Trimming removed 5 bases at V and 4 bases at J, with 18 bases between. CDR3 length: 16 amino acids. Here the CDR3 DNA reads TGTGCCAGCAGTAGTCCCCCCTTGGGGTCAGGAAACACCATATATTTT. Its protein product is CASSSPPLGSGNTIYF.

This clonotype has a count of ten or more. The chain joins TRBV28 to TRBJ1-2, with TRBD1 as a possible D gene (6 bases). Germline V CDR1 and CDR2: MDHEN, SYDVKM. The CDR3 spans 14 residues. V was clipped by 7 bases and J by 4 bases, with 16 bases between them. In nucleotides, the CDR3 is TGTGCCAGCATCCAAGGGGACACCGGCTATGGCTACACCTTC. This sequence encodes CASIQGDTGYGYTF.

This clonotype was observed many times. The chain is built from TRBV5-1 and TRBJ2-7; D not resolved. In germline, CDR1 is SGHRS, CDR2 YFSETQ. The CDR3 is 15 amino acids. The V gene lost 0 bases and the J gene lost 2 bases, with 12 bases spanning the gap. This CDR3 is CASSLGTTSTYEQYF. CDR3 DNA sequence: TGCGCCAGCAGCTTGGGTACCACCTCGACCTACGAGCAGTACTTC.

This clonotype was counted ten times or more. The chain combines TRBV3-1 with TRBJ2-1; D gene uncertain. The CDR3 covers 13 residues. Germline-derived CDR1 and CDR2 are LGHDT and YNNKEL (reference sequence). Between the trimmed V and J ends, which lost 3 bases and 7 bases, there was a span of 10 bases. The CDR3 DNA reads TGTGCCAGCAGCCACTTGCCTGGGAATGAGCAGTTCTTC. It specifies CASSHLPGNEQFF.

This clonotype was picked up many times. The chain links TRBV12-3 or TRBV12-4 to TRBJ1-5; possible D gene TRBD1, 5 bases. This CDR3 contains 13 residues. The V end was cut by 7 bases, the J end by 6 bases, with 13 bases between. This CDR3 is CASTRRGFQPQHF. The CDR3 bases are TGTGCCAGCACTCGAAGGGGATTTCAGCCCCAGCATTTT.

The rearrangement joins TRBV12-3 or TRBV12-4 to TRBJ2-1, with D perhaps TRBD2 (5 bases). This CDR3 region has 14 residues. V was clipped by 5 bases and J by 3 bases, with 11 bases between them. CDR3 DNA: TGTGCCAGCAGTCCGGGGAATCACTACAATGAGCAGTTCTTC. It yields the protein CASSPGNHYNEQFF.

The V and J genes are TRBV10-3 and TRBJ2-7, with TRBD2 matching over 9 bases. The trim removed 4 bases at V and 5 bases at J, leaving 3 bases unmatched. Per germline, CDR1 ENHRY and CDR2 SYGVKD. The length of the CDR3 is 13 residues. The CDR3 coding sequence is TGTGCCATCAGTGGTCTAGCGGGACACGAGCAGTACTTC. This sequence encodes CAISGLAGHEQYF.

In the case of this clonotype: A much larger clone differs from this one at a single base, so this may be a read error. V is TRBV12-3 or TRBV12-4 and J is TRBJ2-1; D gene uncertain. There are 12 residues in the CDR3. The germline V and J ends were trimmed by 3 bases and 9 bases, with 9 bases remaining between them. CDR3 bases: TGTGCCAGCAGTTTCTTCCATGGTGAGCAGTTCTTC. As protein: CASSFFHGEQFF.

This clonotype came up a few times. V is TRBV30 and J is TRBJ1-5; 7 bases are a match to TRBD1. CDR3 length: 16 residues. Germline values: CDR1 GTSNPN, CDR2 SVGIG (reference sequence). Germline trimming cut 0 bases from V and 5 bases from J; bases unmatched to any gene: 10. This chain's CDR3 is CAWSVRWDSPYQPQHF. In DNA, the CDR3 is TGTGCCTGGAGTGTAAGATGGGACAGTCCCTATCAGCCCCAGCATTTT.

A few counts support this clonotype. The gene calls are TRBV20-1 and TRBJ2-1; tentative D call: TRBD1 (5 bases). The CDR3 totals 15 residues. Trimming stripped 4 bases from V and 4 bases from J, with 17 bases between. The germline V gene has CDR1 DFQATT and CDR2 SNEGSKA (reference sequence). CDR3 protein: CSANHRTTNYNEQFF. CDR3 bases: TGCAGTGCTAATCACAGGACAACTAATTACAATGAGCAGTTCTTC.

The chain couples TRBV4-2 to TRBJ2-2; D call uncertain. The CDR3 sequence is 15 residues long. The V end was cut by 1 base, the J end by 0 bases, with 6 bases between. The germline V gene has CDR1 LGHNA and CDR2 YNFKEQ. The CDR3: CASSQGAPNTGELFF. The DNA for the CDR3 is TGTGCCAGCAGCCAAGGGGCCCCGAACACCGGGGAGCTGTTTTTT.

This chain uses TRBV5-1 with TRBJ1-1, with 10 bases aligning to TRBD1. CDR3 size: 16 residues. Looked up from germline, CDR1 is SGHRS and CDR2 is YFSETQ. Losses at the gene ends were 1 base for V and 1 base for J; bases not matched to a gene: 4. The CDR3 DNA reads as TGCGCCAGCAGCTTGAGGGACAGGGGAACGAACACTGAAGCTTTCTTT. This codes for CASSLRDRGTNTEAFF.

This chain links TRBV20-1 with TRBJ2-7; a possible D gene is TRBD2 (6 bases). The CDR3 length is 13 residues. V was cut by 3 bases and J by 0 bases, with 9 bases left in between. Germline CDR1 DFQATT, CDR2 SNEGSKA (reference sequence). In DNA form, the CDR3 reads TGCAGTGCTAGTAGCGGCCTCTCCTACGAGCAGTACTTC. This translates into CSASSGLSYEQYF.

The V call is TRBV7-2, the J call TRBJ2-3; TRBD2 matches 11 bases. V was clipped by 1 base and J by 5 bases; unmatched bases: 5. Germline V gene data show CDR1 as SGHTA and CDR2 as FQGNSA. The CDR3 runs 16 residues. CDR3 residues: CASSLVAGGLGDTQYF. The DNA of the CDR3 is TGTGCCAGCAGCTTAGTAGCGGGAGGGCTTGGAGATACGCAGTATTTT.

The table lists this clonotype with many counts. CDR3 nucleotides: TGTGCCAGCAGCGTAACGGCGGGGGGCACCACTAGCTCCTACAATGAGCAGTTCTTC. Amino acids: CASSVTAGGTTSSYNEQFF. The rearrangement uses TRBV9 and TRBJ2-1; TRBD2 agrees at 8 bases. The CDR3 is 19 amino acids. V lost 1 base and J lost 0; bases outside the gene matches: 12. From germline, CDR1 is SGDLS and CDR2 YYNGEE.

The sample holds a few counts of this clonotype. V and J are TRBV20-1 and TRBJ2-7; TRBD1 matches 9 bases. The V gene end was trimmed by 5 bases and the J gene end by 3 bases; junction bases not matched to a gene: 5. Germline V gene data show CDR1 as DFQATT and CDR2 as SNEGSKA (reference sequence). This CDR3 is built from 13 residues. The CDR3 DNA follows: TGCAGTGCTGAGACAGGGGGTGACTACGAGCAGTACTTC. Its protein product is CSAETGGDYEQYF.

This clonotype was picked up many times. The gene calls are TRBV4-3 and TRBJ2-1, with TRBD2 identical over 14 bases. V lost 5 bases, J lost 10 bases, and 7 bases stayed unmatched. The CDR3 sequence is 15 residues long. Germline CDR1 LGHNA, CDR2 YSLEER. This CDR3 reads CASSFGLAGGGEQFF. Written as DNA, the CDR3 is TGCGCCAGCAGCTTCGGACTAGCGGGAGGTGGAGAGCAGTTCTTC.

In its sample, this clonotype was seen many times. The V call is TRBV5-6, the J call TRBJ2-2; 9 bases line up with TRBD1. V shed 3 bases and J 4 bases; nucleotides not matched to a gene: 1. The CDR3 spans 14 residues. Germline V gene sequence: CDR1 SGHDT, CDR2 YYEEEE. CDR3 bases: TGTGCCAGCAGCTGGGACAGGGTCACCGGGGAGCTGTTTTTT. It codes for CASSWDRVTGELFF.

This clonotype has ten or more counts. The chain joins TRBV20-1 to TRBJ2-1; 11 nucleotides match TRBD2. The CDR3 has 17 residues. CDR1 and CDR2 from the germline V gene are DFQATT and SNEGSKA (reference sequence). J lost 1 base, V lost 3 bases, and 8 bases had no gene match. The DNA for the CDR3 is TGCAGTGCTAGGGGTAGGGCTAGCGGGAGGTCCTACAATGAGCAGTTCTTC. This codes for CSARGRASGRSYNEQFF.

The sample holds a few counts of this clonotype. CDR3 DNA: TGTGCCAGCAGCCGGACAGTTACCACAGATACGCAGTATTTT. This codes for CASSRTVTTDTQYF. This chain connects TRBV7-6 to TRBJ2-3; the D gene is possibly TRBD1 (6 bases). The germline CDR1 and CDR2 sequences are SGHVS and FNYEAQ. The CDR3 has 14 residues. Trimming stripped 5 bases from V and 2 bases from J, with 11 bases between.